The 12 T cell receptor beta chains listed next were all sequenced from one sample in a study of metastatic and nonmetastatic thyroid tumors. All patients were untreated before thyroid surgery. TCRdb re-called the PCR reads via MiXCR. The table has thousands of clones, roughly 35% seen once. The sample comprised adjacent normal tissue. These receptors all stem from a female donor with papillary thyroid cancer or a benign thyroid nodule (not recorded which). Some clones in this sample may be carry-over from other donors' samples.

This clone showed up just a few times. J is TRBJ2-7 and V is TRBV6-1, with 7 bases matching TRBD1. The CDR3 extends over 14 amino acids. V was pared by 2 bases and J by 6 bases, with 7 bases of the junction left unmatched. Germline V gives CDR1 MNHNS, CDR2 SASEGT. This chain's CDR3 is CASSEQGDWSEQYF. In DNA, the CDR3 is TGTGCCAGCAGTGAACAGGGGGATTGGTCCGAGCAGTACTTC.

This chain joins TRBV30 and TRBJ2-6, with D perhaps matching TRBD1 (5 bases). Trimming shortened V by 2 bases and J by 2 bases, and 16 bases separated the two germline ends. This CDR3 has 17 residues. Germline V gene sequence: CDR1 GTSNPN, CDR2 SVGIG (reference sequence). The CDR3 here is CAWSRPQGWPGANVLTF. The CDR3 nucleotides read TGTGCCTGGAGTCGCCCGCAGGGCTGGCCTGGGGCCAACGTCCTGACTTTC.

This clone showed up just a few times. One end of the junction fails to match germline, which may point to a read error. The chain is built from TRBV28 and TRBJ2-2; 9 nucleotides line up with TRBD1. This CDR3 spans 15 amino acids. Germline values: CDR1 MDHEN, CDR2 SYDVKM. CDR3 in amino acids: CASSEGTGRHRGAVF. The CDR3 nucleotides are TGTGCCAGCAGTGAGGGGACAGGGCGACACCGGGGAGCTGTTTTT.

This clone is labeled as large. This rearrangement joins TRBV5-1 to TRBJ2-7, with 7 bases fitting TRBD2. CDR3 length: 16 residues. Per the germline V gene, CDR1 is SGHRS and CDR2 is YFSETQ. The J segment lost 3 bases and the V segment lost 0 bases, leaving 9 bases of the junction unmatched. In nucleotides, the CDR3 is TGCGCCAGCAGCTTGGAGTTAGCGGCTAGCGGCTACGAGCAGTACTTC. It is translated as CASSLELAASGYEQYF.

This clone was picked up a small number of times. This chain connects TRBV30 to TRBJ1-4; D unresolved. The CDR3 length is 15 residues. Germline values: CDR1 GTSNPN, CDR2 SVGIG (reference sequence). V was clipped by 0 bases and J by 2 bases, with 10 bases between them. The CDR3 nucleotides are TGTGCCTGGAGTGTGGAACTGGGTACTAATGAAAAACTGTTTTTT. Its protein product is CAWSVELGTNEKLFF.

This chain connects TRBV20-1 to TRBJ1-5, with D possibly matching TRBD1 (6 bases). V was trimmed by 3 bases and J by 2 bases, leaving 8 bases between them. The CDR3 is 13 amino acids. CDR1 is DFQATT, CDR2 SNEGSKA, per germline (reference sequence). CDR3 sequence (DNA): TGCAGTGCTAGGGGGGGCGGCAATCAGCCCCAGCATTTT. This translates into CSARGGGNQPQHF.

This clone has more than one count but fewer than ten. This CDR3 is CASSTLKQVGNQPQHF. Here the CDR3 DNA reads TGTGCCAGTAGCACCCTAAAACAGGTTGGCAATCAGCCCCAGCATTTT. This chain joins TRBV19 and TRBJ1-5; maybe TRBD1 (5 bases). The V end was cut by 6 bases, the J end by 2 bases, with 17 bases between. This CDR3 spans 16 amino acids. Germline V lookup: CDR1 LNHDA, CDR2 SQIVND (reference sequence).

The rearrangement joins TRBV5-1 to TRBJ1-1; no clear D. V lost 4 bases, J lost 7 bases, and 8 bases lay in between. Germline CDR1 SGHRS, CDR2 YFSETQ. The CDR3 totals 11 residues. The CDR3 region is CASSPPNEAFF. The CDR3 DNA is TGCGCCAGCAGCCCCCCCAATGAAGCTTTCTTT.

Turning to this clone: Because the CDR3 is missing its conserved closing phenylalanine or tryptophan, this is likely a read error. The chain employs TRBV28 and TRBJ1-5; a weak D match, TRBD1 (6 bases). This CDR3 spans 16 amino acids. Germline V gene lookup returns CDR1 MDHEN and CDR2 SYDVKM. V shed 9 bases and J shed 5 bases, with 23 bases lying between them. In nucleotides, the CDR3 is TGTGCCAGTAGCTTAGGGGGGGTCCGGGGTTATCAGCCCCAGCATGTT. It codes for CASSLGGVRGYQPQHV.

The V call is TRBV7-8, the J call TRBJ2-7, with D perhaps matching TRBD1 or TRBD2 (5 bases each). The germline V gene encodes CDR1 SGHVS and CDR2 FQNEAQ. V was clipped by 0 bases and J by 4 bases, with 13 bases between them. The CDR3 contains 15 residues. Here the CDR3 DNA reads TGTGCCAGCAGCTTAGCGCCAGGGTCGGGATACGAGCAGTACTTC. Translating it yields CASSLAPGSGYEQYF. Using reference TRBV7-8 and TRBJ2-7 for the parts outside the CDR3, the full variable domain is GAGVSQSPRYKVAKRGQDVALRCDPISGHVSLFWYQQALGQGPEFLTYFQNEAQLDKSGLPSDRFFAERPEGSVSTLKIQRTQQEDSAVYLCASSLAPGSGYEQYFGPGTRLTVT.

This clone was counted only a few times. The V gene is TRBV19, the J gene TRBJ1-5, with 8 bases aligning to TRBD1. The V segment lost 4 bases and the J segment 4 bases; nucleotides outside the gene matches: 3. Germline V gene data show CDR1 as LNHDA and CDR2 as SQIVND (reference sequence). This CDR3 is built from 14 residues. The CDR3 DNA follows: TGTGCCAGTAGTAGGAGACAGGGGAATCAGCCCCAGCATTTT. It translates to CASSRRQGNQPQHF.

The rearrangement uses TRBV20-1 and TRBJ1-5; tentative D call: TRBD1 (6 bases). Germline CDR1 and CDR2: DFQATT and SNEGSKA (reference sequence). This CDR3 has 12 amino acids. V lost 5 bases, J lost 7 bases, and 12 bases lay in between. The CDR3: CSAHRVGQPQHF. The CDR3 nucleotides are TGCAGTGCTCACAGGGTGGGCCAGCCCCAGCATTTT.